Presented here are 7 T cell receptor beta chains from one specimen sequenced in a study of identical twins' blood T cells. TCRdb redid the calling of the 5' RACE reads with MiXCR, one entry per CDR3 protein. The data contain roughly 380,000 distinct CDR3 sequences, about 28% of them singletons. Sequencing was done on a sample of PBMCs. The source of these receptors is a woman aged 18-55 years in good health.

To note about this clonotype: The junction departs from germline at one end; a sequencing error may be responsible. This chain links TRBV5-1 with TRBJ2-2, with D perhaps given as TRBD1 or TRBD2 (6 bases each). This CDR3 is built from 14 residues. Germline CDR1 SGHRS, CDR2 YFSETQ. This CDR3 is CASSQRRDTGGLFF. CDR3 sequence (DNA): TGCGCCAGCAGCCAGCGGCGGGACACCGGGGGGCTGTTTTTT.

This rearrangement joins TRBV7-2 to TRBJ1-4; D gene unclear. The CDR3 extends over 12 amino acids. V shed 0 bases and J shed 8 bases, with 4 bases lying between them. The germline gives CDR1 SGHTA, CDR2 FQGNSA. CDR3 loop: CASSLAPEKLFF. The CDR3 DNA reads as TGTGCCAGCAGCTTAGCGCCGGAAAAACTGTTTTTT. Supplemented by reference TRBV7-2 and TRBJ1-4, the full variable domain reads GAGVSQSPSNKVTEKGKDVELRCDPISGHTALYWYRQSLGQGLEFLIYFQGNSAPDKSGLPSDRFSAERTGGSVSTLTIQRTQQEDSAVYLCASSLAPEKLFFGSGTQLSVL.

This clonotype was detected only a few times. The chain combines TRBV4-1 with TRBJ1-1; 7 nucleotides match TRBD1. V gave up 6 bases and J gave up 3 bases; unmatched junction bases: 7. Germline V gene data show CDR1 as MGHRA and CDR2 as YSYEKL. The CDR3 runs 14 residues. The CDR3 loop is CASRLQGQHTEAFF. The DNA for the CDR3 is TGCGCCAGCAGGCTACAGGGACAGCACACTGAAGCTTTCTTT.

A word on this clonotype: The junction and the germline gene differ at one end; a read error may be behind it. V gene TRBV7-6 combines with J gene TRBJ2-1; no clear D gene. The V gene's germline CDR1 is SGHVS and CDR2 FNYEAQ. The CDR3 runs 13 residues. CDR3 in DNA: TGTGCCTGCAGCAAAACACGCGAGAATGAGCAGTTCTTC. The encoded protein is CACSKTRENEQFF.

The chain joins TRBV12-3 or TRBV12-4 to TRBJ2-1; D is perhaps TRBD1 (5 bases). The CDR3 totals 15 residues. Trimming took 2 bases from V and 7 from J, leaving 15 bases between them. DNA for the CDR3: TGTGCCAGCAGTTTAAGGACCGGCAGGGTAAATGAGCAGTTCTTC. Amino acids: CASSLRTGRVNEQFF.

The CDR3 loop is CSARVGSYGLPSTDTQYF. Here the CDR3 DNA reads TGCAGTGCTAGAGTTGGTAGCTACGGCTTACCTAGCACAGATACGCAGTATTTT. The chain recombines TRBV20-1 with TRBJ2-3; D gene ambiguous. The V gene lost 1 base and the J gene lost 0 bases, with 20 bases spanning the gap. This CDR3 is built from 18 residues. Germline V lookup: CDR1 DFQATT, CDR2 SNEGSKA (reference sequence).

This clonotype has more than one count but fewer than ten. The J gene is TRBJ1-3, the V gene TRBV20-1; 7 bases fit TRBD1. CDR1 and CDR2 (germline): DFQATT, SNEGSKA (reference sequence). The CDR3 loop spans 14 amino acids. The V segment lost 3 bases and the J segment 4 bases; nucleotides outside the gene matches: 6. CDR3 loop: CSARETGQGNTIYF. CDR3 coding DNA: TGCAGTGCTAGGGAGACAGGGCAAGGAAACACCATATATTTT.